This T cell receptor (beta chain) was sequenced during a study of T cell repertoires in ileal Crohn's disease. Broader study findings: Compared with non-smokers, active smokers at surgery showed more clonal expansions. Sorted CD8 T cells held more high-frequency clones than CD4.

The V and J ends lost 0 bases and 4 bases respectively, with 9 bases between them. Looked up from germline, CDR1 is SNHLY and CDR2 is FYNNEI. CDR3 length: 14 amino acids. Sequencing was performed with immunoSEQ multiplex PCR; in TCRdb, only in-frame clones are kept and a portion is missing. The sample records approximately 13,000 clones, roughly 87% being singletons. Adults with ileal or ileocolonic Crohn's disease and an indication for resection were eligible. As to this clone: Its target is unknown.

Source material: ileal tissue. The sequence was collected from an adult with Crohn's disease. V and J are TRBV2 and TRBJ1-1, with D perhaps TRBD1 (6 bases). The CDR3 nucleotides are TGTGCCAGCAGTGAAGCTCAGGGGACCACTGAAGCTTTCTTT. Translating it yields CASSEAQGTTEAFF.